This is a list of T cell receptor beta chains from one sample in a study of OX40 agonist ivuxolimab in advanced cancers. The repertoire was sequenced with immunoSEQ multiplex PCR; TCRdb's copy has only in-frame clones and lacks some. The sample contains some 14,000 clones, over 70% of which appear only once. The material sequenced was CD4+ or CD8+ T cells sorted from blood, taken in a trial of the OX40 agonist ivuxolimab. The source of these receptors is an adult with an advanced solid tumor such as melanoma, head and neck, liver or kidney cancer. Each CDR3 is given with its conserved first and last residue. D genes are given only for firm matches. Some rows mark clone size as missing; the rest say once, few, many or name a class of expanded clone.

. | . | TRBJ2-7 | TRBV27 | TGTGCCAGCAGTTTATCGCGAGGTCAATACGAGCAGTACTTC | CASSLSRGQYEQYF
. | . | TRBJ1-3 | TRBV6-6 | TGTGCCATTAATACCGGGGAAGGAAACACCATATATTTT | CAINTGEGNTIYF
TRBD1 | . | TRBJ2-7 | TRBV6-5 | TGTGCCAGCAGTTGGACAGGGGGGACTTGGCAGTACTTC | CASSWTGGTWQYF
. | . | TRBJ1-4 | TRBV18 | TGTGCCAGCTCACCACTAAGCACGGACAAGCCTGAAAAACTGTTTTTT | CASSPLSTDKPEKLFF
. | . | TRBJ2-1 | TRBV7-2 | TGTGCCAGCAGCTCACGGGTGTATGAGCAGTTCTTC | CASSSRVYEQFF
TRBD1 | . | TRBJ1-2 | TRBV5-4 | TGTGCCACTTCCGGGACAGGGATTGGCTACACCTTC | CATSGTGIGYTF
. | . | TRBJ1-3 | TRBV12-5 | TGTGCTAGTGGTTCCCACCCACTATACGGTGCTGGAAACACCATATATTTT | CASGSHPLYGAGNTIYF
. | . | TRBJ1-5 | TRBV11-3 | TGTGCCAGCAGCGGCCGGGACAAGATTCAGCATTTT | CASSGRDKIQHF
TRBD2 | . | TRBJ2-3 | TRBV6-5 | TGTGCCAGCAGTTACTTACTAGCGGTCACAGATACGCAGTATTTT | CASSYLLAVTDTQYF
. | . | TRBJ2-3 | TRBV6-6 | TGTGCCAGCAGGTCGACAGTTAGCACAGATACGCAGTATTTT | CASRSTVSTDTQYF
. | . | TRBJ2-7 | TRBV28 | TGTGCCAGCAGTATGCTCCTCGAGGAGCAGTACTTC | CASSMLLEEQYF
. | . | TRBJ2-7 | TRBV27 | TGTGCCAGCAAATATGGGACGAACTCCTACGAGCAGTACTTC | CASKYGTNSYEQYF
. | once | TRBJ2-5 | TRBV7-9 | TGTGCCAGCAGCCTAGCCGGGAAGACCCAGTACTTC | CASSLAGKTQYF
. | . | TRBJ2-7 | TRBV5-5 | TGTGCCAGCAGCTTGCTTGCGGCCGGTACCTACGAGCAGTACTTC | CASSLLAAGTYEQYF
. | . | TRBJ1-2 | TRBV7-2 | TGTGCCAGCAGCTGGGGACGCCTAAAGGGCTACACCTTC | CASSWGRLKGYTF
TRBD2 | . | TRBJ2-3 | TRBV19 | TGTGCCAGTAGTATGTGGCTAGCGGGGGGGCTCGGAGATACGCAGTATTTT | CASSMWLAGGLGDTQYF
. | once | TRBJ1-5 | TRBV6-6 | TGTGCCAGCAGTCCGATCGTGGTGGATCAGCCCCAGCATTTT | CASSPIVVDQPQHF
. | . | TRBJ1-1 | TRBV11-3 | TGTGCCAGCAGCCAAAACCACGTCGGAGAGACTGAAGCTTTCTTT | CASSQNHVGETEAFF
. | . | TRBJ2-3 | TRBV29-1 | TGCAGCGTTCCCGAGGTGCTCACAGATACGCAGTATTTT | CSVPEVLTDTQYF
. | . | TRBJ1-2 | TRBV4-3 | TGCGCCAGCAGCCAAGAAGGGCGGTTGGAGGGCTACACCTTC | CASSQEGRLEGYTF
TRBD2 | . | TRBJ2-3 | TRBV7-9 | TGTGCCAGCAGCTTCGGGGGGAACACAGATACGCAGTATTTT | CASSFGGNTDTQYF
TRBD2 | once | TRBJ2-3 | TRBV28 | TGTGCCATCCTAGCGGGGCCTCGCACAGATACGCAGTATTTT | CAILAGPRTDTQYF
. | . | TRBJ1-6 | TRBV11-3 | TGTGCCAGCAGCTCCCGGGAACTCTATAATTCACCCCTCCACTTT | CASSSRELYNSPLHF
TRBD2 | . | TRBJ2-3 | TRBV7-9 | TGTGCCAGCAGCGCTGCGGGGGGATTGACAGATACGCAGTATTTT | CASSAAGGLTDTQYF
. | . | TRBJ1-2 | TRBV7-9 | TGTGCCAGCAGCTTAACGGGGAGTAACTATGGCTACACCTTC | CASSLTGSNYGYTF
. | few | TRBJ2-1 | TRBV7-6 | TGTGCCAGCAGCCCGAGACGGTACAATGAGCAGTTCTTC | CASSPRRYNEQFF
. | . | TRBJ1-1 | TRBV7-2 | TGTGCCAGCAGCTTTAAAGGCGCTGAAGCTTTCTTT | CASSFKGAEAFF
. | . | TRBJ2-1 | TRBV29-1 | TGCAGCGTTGAATACAATGAGCAGTTCTTC | CSVEYNEQFF
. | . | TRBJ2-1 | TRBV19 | TGTGCCAGTAGTATGAGGTGGGAGAGCTCCTACAATGAGCAGTTCTTC | CASSMRWESSYNEQFF
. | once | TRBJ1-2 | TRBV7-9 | TGTGCCAGCAGCTTAGGGGCAGGGGCCCTCTATGGCTACACCTTC | CASSLGAGALYGYTF
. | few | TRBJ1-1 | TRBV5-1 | TGCGCCAGCAGCTTCAGGGTAGGGGTTAGCACTGAAGCTTTCTTT | CASSFRVGVSTEAFF
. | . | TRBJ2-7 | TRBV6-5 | TGTGCCAGCAGTTTTAATACCCGAGACGAGCAGTACTTC | CASSFNTRDEQYF
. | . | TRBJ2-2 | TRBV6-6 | TGTGCCATCCTCTTGGAAGAGGGGAGTCGAACCGGGGAGCTGTTTTTT | CAILLEEGSRTGELFF
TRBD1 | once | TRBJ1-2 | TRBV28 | TGTGCCAGCAGTACCCAGGGGGCATCCGGCTACACCTTC | CASSTQGASGYTF
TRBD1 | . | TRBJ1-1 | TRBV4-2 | TGTGCCAGCAGCCAGGGGGGACAGGAAGCTTTCTTT | CASSQGGQEAFF
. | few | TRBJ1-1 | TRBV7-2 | TGTGCCAGCAGCTTAGCCGAGGGAACTGAAGCTTTCTTT | CASSLAEGTEAFF
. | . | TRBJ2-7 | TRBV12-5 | TGTGCTAGTGGTCTCCAGGGGTACGAGCAGTACTTC | CASGLQGYEQYF
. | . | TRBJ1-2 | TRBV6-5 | TGTGCCAGCAGTTACTCAGGAGGGTCTGGCTACACCTTC | CASSYSGGSGYTF
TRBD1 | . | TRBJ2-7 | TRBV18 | TGTGCCAGCTCACCAGCGGACAGGACTTCCTACTACGAGCAGTACTTC | CASSPADRTSYYEQYF
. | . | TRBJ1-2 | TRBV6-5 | TGTGCCAGCAGTCCGCGACTGGACGGATTCTATGGCTACACCTTC | CASSPRLDGFYGYTF
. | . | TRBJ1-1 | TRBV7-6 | TGTGCCAGCAGCTTAGGACTTGCGGCAAACACTGAAGCTTTCTTT | CASSLGLAANTEAFF
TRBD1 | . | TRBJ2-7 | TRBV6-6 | TGTGCCAGCAGTTTCGGGACAGGGAGCTCCTACGAGCAGTACTTC | CASSFGTGSSYEQYF
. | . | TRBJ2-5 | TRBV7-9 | TGTGCCAGCAGCTTAATCCGGGCAGAAGAAGAGACCCAGTACTTC | CASSLIRAEEETQYF
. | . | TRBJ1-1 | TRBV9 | TGTGCCAGCAGTCCTCTCCCGGGCAGTCGGAACACTGAAGCTTTCTTT | CASSPLPGSRNTEAFF
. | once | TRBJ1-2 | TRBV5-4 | TGTGCCAGCAGCTTGGGCGGGATTAACGGCTACACCTTC | CASSLGGINGYTF
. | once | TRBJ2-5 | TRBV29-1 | TGCAGCGTTGAATCCCCTATTTACAGTGAAGAGACCCAGTACTTC | CSVESPIYSEETQYF
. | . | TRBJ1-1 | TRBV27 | TGTGCCAGCAGGGGGATGGCCTGGAACACTGAAGCTTTCTTT | CASRGMAWNTEAFF
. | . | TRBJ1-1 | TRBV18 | TGTGCCAGCTCGAGAGGGCTCGGGAACACTGAAGCTTTCTTT | CASSRGLGNTEAFF
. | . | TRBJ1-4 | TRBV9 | TGTGCCAGCAGCGTAGGGGGAGGGACGCCGTCAAAACTGTTTTTT | CASSVGGGTPSKLFF
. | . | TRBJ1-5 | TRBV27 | TGTGCCAGCAGGACTAGCAATCAGCCCCAGCATTTT | CASRTSNQPQHF
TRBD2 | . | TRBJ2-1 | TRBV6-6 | TGTGCCAGCAGTTACTCGTACGGGGGGAGTAGGAATGAGCAGTTCTTC | CASSYSYGGSRNEQFF
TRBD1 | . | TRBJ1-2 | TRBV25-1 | TGTGCCAGCAGTGAATATGGGACAGGGGAAATAAAAGGCTACACCTTC | CASSEYGTGEIKGYTF
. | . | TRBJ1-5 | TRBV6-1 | TGTGCCAGCAGTGACCATTGGACAGGCAATCAGCCCCAGCATTTT | CASSDHWTGNQPQHF
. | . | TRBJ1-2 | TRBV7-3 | TGTGCCAGCAGCTTAAAAGGGGGCTATGGCTACACCTTC | CASSLKGGYGYTF
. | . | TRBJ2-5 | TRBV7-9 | TGTGCCAGCAGCACACGGGCTACCGCACTATTTTCAGAGACCCAGTACTTC | CASSTRATALFSETQYF